Listed here are 23 T cell receptor beta chains from one sample, sequenced in a study of siplizumab effects on memory and regulatory T cells. Produced via immunoSEQ multiplex PCR; TCRdb's table is partial and in-frame only. The table has tens of thousands of clones, about 89% seen once. The source material was CD8+ T cells sorted from blood. The receptors shown here come from a human donor in good health.

This chain links TRBV6-5 with TRBJ1-6; D unresolved. The CDR3 runs to 14 residues. V was shortened by 5 bases and J by 4 bases, with 9 bases between the two germline ends. Germline CDR1 MNHEY, CDR2 SVGAGI. The CDR3 DNA reads as TGTGCCAGCAGTGATGGGGATTATAATTCACCCCTCCACTTT. Translated: CASSDGDYNSPLHF.

The V call is TRBV7-7, the J call TRBJ2-7; D call uncertain. The CDR3 is 16 amino acids. In germline, CDR1 is SSHAT, CDR2 FNYEAQ (reference sequence). Trimming removed 5 bases at V and 3 bases at J, with 20 bases between. The CDR3 region has the DNA TGTGCCAGCAGCCCCTTGTCGCCCCAAGATGGCTACGAGCAGTACTTC. Protein: CASSPLSPQDGYEQYF.

The J gene is TRBJ2-7, the V gene TRBV4-1; 9 positions match TRBD1. The V gene's germline CDR1 is MGHRA and CDR2 YSYEKL. The CDR3 contains 16 residues. V lost 0 bases, J lost 0 bases, and 3 bases stayed unmatched. As DNA, the CDR3 is TGCGCCAGCAGCCAAGATCAGACAGGGGGCTCCTACGAGCAGTACTTC. It specifies CASSQDQTGGSYEQYF.

The chain carries TRBV4-1 and TRBJ1-1, with 11 bases matching TRBD1. Germline trimming cut 2 bases from V and 3 bases from J; bases unmatched to any gene: 11. The CDR3 runs 18 residues. Germline-derived CDR1 and CDR2 are MGHRA and YSYEKL. In nucleotides, the CDR3 is TGCGCCAGCAGCCAACGCTGGACAGGGGGCGCGGGGGACACTGAAGCTTTCTTT. Translated: CASSQRWTGGAGDTEAFF.

The rearrangement links TRBV5-5 to TRBJ2-7; TRBD2 aligns across 9 bases. The CDR3 covers 16 residues. CDR1 and CDR2 from the germline V gene are SGHKS and YYEKEE (reference sequence). V lost 4 bases and J lost 0; bases outside the gene matches: 8. Here the CDR3 DNA reads TGTGCCAGCAGCCAAGAGGCTAGCGGGGCCTCCTACGAGCAGTACTTC. Protein product: CASSQEASGASYEQYF.

J is TRBJ2-3 and V is TRBV9; D may be TRBD2 (5 bases). This CDR3 region has 13 residues. Germline V lookup: CDR1 SGDLS, CDR2 YYNGEE. Trimming stripped 0 bases from V and 4 bases from J, with 6 bases between. CDR3 in amino acids: CASSVGGSDTQYF. DNA for the CDR3: TGTGCCAGCAGCGTAGGAGGGTCAGATACGCAGTATTTT.

This clone appeared once. The rearrangement joins TRBV9 to TRBJ2-7; no reliable D call. This CDR3 is built from 12 residues. Trimming cost V 5 bases and J 6 bases, with 12 bases left between them. The germline V gene has CDR1 SGDLS and CDR2 YYNGEE. CDR3 residues: CASSSLLGEQYF. The CDR3 DNA reads as TGTGCCAGCAGTTCCCTCCTGGGCGAGCAGTACTTC.

The chain recombines TRBV7-9 with TRBJ2-6; 7 bases map to TRBD1. Germline-derived CDR1 and CDR2 are SEHNR and FQNEAQ (reference sequence). The CDR3 sequence is 17 residues long. V was pared by 2 bases and J by 2 bases, with 6 bases of the junction left unmatched. CDR3: CASSLSRGTAGANVLTF. The CDR3 DNA follows: TGTGCCAGCAGCTTATCCAGGGGGACGGCTGGGGCCAACGTCCTGACTTTC.

The rearrangement joins TRBV27 to TRBJ2-3; 13 bases map to TRBD2. Germline V lookup: CDR1 MNHEY, CDR2 SMNVEV (reference sequence). This CDR3 spans 16 amino acids. J lost 2 bases, V lost 5 bases, and 4 bases had no gene match. DNA of the CDR3: TGTGCCAGCAGTCTACTAGCGGGAGGGAACACAGATACGCAGTATTTT. Protein sequence: CASSLLAGGNTDTQYF.

This chain connects TRBV2 to TRBJ1-6; a weak D match, TRBD1 (5 bases). This CDR3 contains 16 residues. Deletions cut 6 bases from V and 0 bases from J, with 12 bases between. Germline CDR1 and CDR2: SNHLY and FYNNEI. CDR3: CASSQGLSSYNSPLHF. Written as DNA, the CDR3 is TGTGCCAGCAGCCAGGGACTAAGCTCCTATAATTCACCCCTCCACTTT.

The chain combines TRBV10-3 with TRBJ1-2, with a possible D match to TRBD1 (5 bases). V shed 3 bases and J shed 0 bases, with 11 bases lying between them. The CDR3 sequence is 15 residues long. Looked up from germline, CDR1 is ENHRY and CDR2 is SYGVKD. The CDR3 sequence: CAISDRQFANYGYTF. The CDR3 bases are TGTGCCATCAGTGATAGACAGTTTGCTAACTATGGCTACACCTTC.

This sequence joins TRBV9 and TRBJ2-7, with a possible D match to TRBD2 (6 bases). The CDR3 spans 14 residues. V lost 0 bases and J lost 4, with 11 bases in between. Germline V lookup: CDR1 SGDLS, CDR2 YYNGEE. The CDR3 DNA sequence: TGTGCCAGCAGCGTAGCCGGGAGTGGGTACGAGCAGTACTTC. Translated: CASSVAGSGYEQYF. The full variable domain, rest sourced from reference TRBV9 and TRBJ2-7, is DSGVTQTPKHLITATGQRVTLRCSPRSGDLSVYWYQQSLDQGLQFLIQYYNGEERAKGNILERFSAQQFPDLHSELNLSSLELGDSALYFCASSVAGSGYEQYFGPGTRLTVT.

This clone was seen a single time. The chain joins TRBV15 to TRBJ1-6; no clear D gene. Per the germline V gene, CDR1 is LNHNV and CDR2 is YYDKDF (reference sequence). The CDR3 length is 16 residues. With 2 bases removed from V and 0 bases from J, the gap between germline ends came to 8 bases. The DNA of the CDR3 is TGTGCCACCAGCAGATTAAGGCCCTCCTATAATTCACCCCTCCACTTT. Its translation is CATSRLRPSYNSPLHF. Full variable domain (rest looked up from reference TRBV15 and TRBJ1-6): DAMVIQNPRYQVTQFGKPVTLSCSQTLNHNVMYWYQQKSSQAPKLLFHYYDKDFNNEADTPDNFQSRRPNTSFCFLDIRSPGLGDTAMYLCATSRLRPSYNSPLHFGNGTRLTVT.

V usage is TRBV29-1 and J usage is TRBJ2-2; 7 bases match TRBD1. The CDR3 is made up of 14 amino acids. With V trimmed by 6 bases and J by 4 bases, 8 bases remained unmatched. Germline V lookup: CDR1 SQVTM, CDR2 ANQGSEA. In DNA form, the CDR3 reads TGCAGCGTGGAACGACAGGGCCCCACCGGGGAGCTGTTTTTT. As protein: CSVERQGPTGELFF.

This clone was observed once. CDR3 region: CASSLDRAGNTGELFF. CDR3 sequence (DNA): TGCGCCAGCAGTCTCGACAGGGCGGGGAACACCGGGGAGCTGTTTTTT. The J gene is TRBJ2-2, the V gene TRBV10-1; 7 bases fit TRBD1. The CDR3 loop spans 16 amino acids. The germline V gene has CDR1 WNHNN and CDR2 SYGVQD (reference sequence). J lost 1 base, V lost 5 bases, and 7 bases had no gene match.

On this clone itself: Other DNA sequences in the sample encode the same CDR3. The V gene is TRBV29-1, the J gene TRBJ2-1; D uncertain. The CDR3 extends over 12 amino acids. V was trimmed by 3 bases and J by 2 bases, leaving 5 bases between them. The germline V gene has CDR1 SQVTM and CDR2 ANQGSEA. The CDR3 DNA is TGCAGCGTTGAGGGCACCTACAATGAGCAGTTCTTC. Its translation: CSVEGTYNEQFF.

This clone has more than one count but fewer than ten. The chain employs TRBV6-1 and TRBJ2-1; 7 bases line up with TRBD1. The trim removed 4 bases at V and 4 bases at J, leaving 10 bases unmatched. This CDR3 spans 16 amino acids. CDR1 and CDR2 (germline): MNHNS, SASEGT. The CDR3 loop is CASSASQDRIYNEQFF. In DNA form, the CDR3 reads TGTGCCAGCAGTGCCAGCCAGGACAGGATTTACAATGAGCAGTTCTTC.

The chain joins TRBV19 to TRBJ2-5; 11 bases are a match to TRBD1. Germline loops: CDR1 LNHDA, CDR2 SQIVND (reference sequence). This CDR3 is 15 amino acids long. V shed 5 bases and J 5 bases; nucleotides not matched to a gene: 7. In DNA, the CDR3 is TGTGCCAGTAGTCCCTCAGGACAGGGGGCTGAGACCCAGTACTTC. Translating it yields CASSPSGQGAETQYF.

The table lists this clone with a count of one. This chain connects TRBV5-1 to TRBJ1-2; D might be TRBD1 (6 bases). Looked up from germline, CDR1 is SGHRS and CDR2 is YFSETQ. V gave up 4 bases and J gave up 6 bases, with 22 bases separating them. CDR3 length equals 16 residues. In DNA form, the CDR3 reads TGCGCCAGCAGCCCCCTCGGCTCAGGGGAGTTGGATGGCTACACCTTC. Protein product: CASSPLGSGELDGYTF.

V and J are TRBV4-1 and TRBJ1-1, with a tentative D call TRBD1 (5 bases). From germline, CDR1 is MGHRA and CDR2 YSYEKL. V was cut by 0 bases and J by 3 bases, with 11 bases left in between. The CDR3 is 15 amino acids. In DNA, the CDR3 is TGCGCCAGCAGCCAAGATTGGGGGGGGGACACTGAAGCTTTCTTT. This translates into CASSQDWGGDTEAFF.

This chain connects TRBV19 to TRBJ1-2, with TRBD1 identical over 11 bases. CDR1 is LNHDA, CDR2 SQIVND, per germline (reference sequence). The CDR3 runs 15 residues. The J segment lost 3 bases and the V segment lost 5 bases, leaving 5 bases of the junction unmatched. CDR3 nucleotides: TGTGCCAGTAGTGAATGGGACAGGGGGGACTATGGCTACACCTTC. Protein product: CASSEWDRGDYGYTF.

Only a few counts were recorded for this clone. V gene TRBV10-3 combines with J gene TRBJ1-1; D unclear. The CDR3 is 11 amino acids. V lost 6 bases and J 7 bases, leaving 9 bases between the germline ends. From germline, CDR1 is ENHRY and CDR2 SYGVKD. The chain's CDR3 is CAIREGDEAFF. The CDR3 coding sequence is TGTGCCATCAGGGAGGGAGATGAAGCTTTCTTT.

CDR3 sequence (DNA): TGTGCCAGCAGCCCCCATGGGGATCAAGAGACCCAGTACTTC. Amino acid sequence: CASSPHGDQETQYF. This chain connects TRBV4-2 to TRBJ2-5; D uncertain. Per the germline V gene, CDR1 is LGHNA and CDR2 is YNFKEQ. Between the trimmed V and J ends, which lost 4 bases and 2 bases, there was a span of 11 bases. CDR3 length equals 14 residues.